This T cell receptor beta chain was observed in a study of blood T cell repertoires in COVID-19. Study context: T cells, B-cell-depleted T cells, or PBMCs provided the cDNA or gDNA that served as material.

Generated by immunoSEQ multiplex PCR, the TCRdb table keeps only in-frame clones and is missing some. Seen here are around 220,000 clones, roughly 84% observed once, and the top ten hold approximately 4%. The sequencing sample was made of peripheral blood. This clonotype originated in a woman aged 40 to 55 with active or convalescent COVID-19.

The CDR3 region is CASSLRQPNEKLFF. The CDR3 DNA sequence: TGTGCCAGCTCTCTAAGACAGCCTAATGAAAAACTGTTTTTT. The rearrangement links TRBV18 to TRBJ1-4, with TRBD1 as a possible D gene (5 bases). The germline gives CDR1 KGHSH, CDR2 LQKENI. V lost 6 bases, J lost 3 bases, and 11 bases lay in between. There are 14 residues in the CDR3.